The source of this T cell receptor beta chain is a study of identical twins. Broader study findings: Part of the zero-insertion signal could reflect confounding by invariant MAIT and iNKT cells.

Germline V gene lookup returns CDR1 MNHEY and CDR2 SVGAGI. The CDR3 contains 13 residues. Trimming took off 0 bases at V and 7 bases at J, with 7 bases between the two ends. TCRdb itself ran the 5' RACE reads through MiXCR, one entry per CDR3 protein. The data hold about 430,000 distinct CDR3 sequences, with approximately 18% observed a single time. This clonotype was seen only a few times. No antigen is known for it. This TCR derives from a man aged 50 or older in good health. The sample was naive T cells sorted from blood. The chain couples TRBV6-5 to TRBJ2-1; no clear D gene. This chain's CDR3 is CASSYSMQNEQFF. In nucleotides, the CDR3 is TGTGCCAGCAGTTACTCGATGCAGAATGAGCAGTTCTTC.